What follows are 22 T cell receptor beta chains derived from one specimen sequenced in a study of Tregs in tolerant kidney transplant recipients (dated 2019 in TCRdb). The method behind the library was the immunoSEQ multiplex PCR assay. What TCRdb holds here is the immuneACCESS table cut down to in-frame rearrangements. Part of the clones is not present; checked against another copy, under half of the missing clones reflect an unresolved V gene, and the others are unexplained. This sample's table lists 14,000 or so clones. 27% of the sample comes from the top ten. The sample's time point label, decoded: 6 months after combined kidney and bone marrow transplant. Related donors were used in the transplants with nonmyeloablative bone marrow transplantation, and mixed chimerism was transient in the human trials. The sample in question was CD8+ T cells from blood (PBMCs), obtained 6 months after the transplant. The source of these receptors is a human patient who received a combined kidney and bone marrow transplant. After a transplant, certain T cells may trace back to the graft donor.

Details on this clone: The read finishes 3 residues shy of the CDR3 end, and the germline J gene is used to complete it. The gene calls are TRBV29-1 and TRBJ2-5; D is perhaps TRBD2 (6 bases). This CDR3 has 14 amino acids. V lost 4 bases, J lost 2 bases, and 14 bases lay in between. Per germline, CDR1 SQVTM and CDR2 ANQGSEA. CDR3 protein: CSVVGGGLQETQYF. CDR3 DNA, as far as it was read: TGCAGCGTTGTTGGAGGAGGGCTTCAAGAGACC.

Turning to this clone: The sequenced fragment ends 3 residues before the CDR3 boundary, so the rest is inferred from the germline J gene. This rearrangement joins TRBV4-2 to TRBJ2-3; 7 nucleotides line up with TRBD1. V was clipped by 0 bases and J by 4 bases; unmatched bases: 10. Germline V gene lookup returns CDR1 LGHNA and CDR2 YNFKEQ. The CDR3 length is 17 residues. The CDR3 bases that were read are TGTGCCAGCAGCCAAGATATCGACAGGGAGATTCCAGATACG. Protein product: CASSQDIDREIPDT. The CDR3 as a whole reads CASSQDIDREIPDTQYF.

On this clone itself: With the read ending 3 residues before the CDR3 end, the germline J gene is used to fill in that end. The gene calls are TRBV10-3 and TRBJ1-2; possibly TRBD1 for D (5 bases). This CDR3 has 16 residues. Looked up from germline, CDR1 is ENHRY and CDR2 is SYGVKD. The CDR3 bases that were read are TGTGCCATCAGTGAGTCGGGACTAGCGGGAGTTAATGAC. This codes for CAISESGLAGVND. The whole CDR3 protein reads CAISESGLAGVNDYTF.

The DNA read from the CDR3 is TGCAGTGCTGCCCAAGGGCCCTACTACGAG. Translating it yields CSAAQGPYYE. The complete CDR3 reads CSAAQGPYYEQYF. The V gene is TRBV20-1, the J gene TRBJ2-7; D is unresolved. The read finishes 3 residues shy of the CDR3 end, and the germline J gene is used to complete it. V lost 5 bases to trimming and J lost 3 bases, with 14 bases between them. Germline CDR1 is DFQATT and CDR2 is SNEGSKA (reference sequence). The CDR3 consists of 13 residues.

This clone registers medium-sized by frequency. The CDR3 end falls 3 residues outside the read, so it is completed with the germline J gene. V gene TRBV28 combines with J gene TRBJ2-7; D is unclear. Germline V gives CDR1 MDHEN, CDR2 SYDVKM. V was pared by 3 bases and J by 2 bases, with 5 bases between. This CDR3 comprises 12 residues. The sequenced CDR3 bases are TGTGCCAGCAGTTTCCCGGCCTACGAG. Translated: CASSFPAYE. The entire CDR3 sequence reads CASSFPAYEQYF.

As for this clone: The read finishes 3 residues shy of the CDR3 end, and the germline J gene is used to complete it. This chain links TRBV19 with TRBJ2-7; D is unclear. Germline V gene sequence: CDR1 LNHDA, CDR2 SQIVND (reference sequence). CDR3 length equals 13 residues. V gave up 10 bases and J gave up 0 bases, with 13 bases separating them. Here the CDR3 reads CATAAASSYEQYF. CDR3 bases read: TGTGCCACCGCGGCAGCCTCCTCCTACGAG.

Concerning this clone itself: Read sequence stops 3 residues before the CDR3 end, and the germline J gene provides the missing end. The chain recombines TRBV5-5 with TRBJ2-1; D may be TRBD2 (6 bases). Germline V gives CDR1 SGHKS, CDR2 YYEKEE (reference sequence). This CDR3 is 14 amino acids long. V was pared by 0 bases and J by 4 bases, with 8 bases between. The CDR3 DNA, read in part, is TGTGCCAGCAGCTTGGCGGGACTTTACAATGAG. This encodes CASSLAGLYNE. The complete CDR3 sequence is CASSLAGLYNEQFF.

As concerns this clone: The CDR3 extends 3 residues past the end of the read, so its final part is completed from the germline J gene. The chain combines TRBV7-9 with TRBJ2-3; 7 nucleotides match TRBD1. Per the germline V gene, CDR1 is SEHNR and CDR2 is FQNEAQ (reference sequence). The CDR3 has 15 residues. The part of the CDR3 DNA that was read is TGTGCCAGCAGCTTAGAAGGGGGCGGCAATCAGCCG. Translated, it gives CASSLEGGGNQP. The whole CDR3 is CASSLEGGGNQPQYF.

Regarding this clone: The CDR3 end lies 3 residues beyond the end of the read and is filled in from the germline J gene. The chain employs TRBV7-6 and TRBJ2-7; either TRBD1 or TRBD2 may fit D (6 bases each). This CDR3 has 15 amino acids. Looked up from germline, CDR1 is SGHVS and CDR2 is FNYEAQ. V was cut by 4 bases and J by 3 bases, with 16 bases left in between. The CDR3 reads CASSSATGGGYEQYF. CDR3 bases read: TGTGCCAGCAGCTCAGCGACAGGAGGGGGCTACGAG.

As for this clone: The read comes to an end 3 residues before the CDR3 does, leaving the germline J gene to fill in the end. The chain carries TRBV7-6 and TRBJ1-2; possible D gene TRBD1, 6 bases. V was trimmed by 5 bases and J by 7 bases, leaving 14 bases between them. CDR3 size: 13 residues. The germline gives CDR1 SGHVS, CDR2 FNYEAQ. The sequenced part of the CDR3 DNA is TGTGCCAGCAGCCCCACAGGGTTCTCTGGC. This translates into CASSPTGFSG. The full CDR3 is CASSPTGFSGYTF.

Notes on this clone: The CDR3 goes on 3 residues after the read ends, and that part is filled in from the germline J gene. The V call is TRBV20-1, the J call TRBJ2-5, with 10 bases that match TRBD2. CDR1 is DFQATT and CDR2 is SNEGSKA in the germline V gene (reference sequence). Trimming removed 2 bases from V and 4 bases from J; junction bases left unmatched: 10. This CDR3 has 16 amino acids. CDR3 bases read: TGCAGTGCTAGACGGCTAGCGGGAGAGTGGGGAGAGACC. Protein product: CSARRLAGEWGET. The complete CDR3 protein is CSARRLAGEWGETQYF.

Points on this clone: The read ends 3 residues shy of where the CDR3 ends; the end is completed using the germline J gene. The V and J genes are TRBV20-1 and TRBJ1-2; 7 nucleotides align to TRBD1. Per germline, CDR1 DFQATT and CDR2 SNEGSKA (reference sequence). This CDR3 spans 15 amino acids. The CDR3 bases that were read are TGCAGTGCTAGAGATCTCGGGGACAGCAAAGAGACC. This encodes CSARDLGDSKET. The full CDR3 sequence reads CSARDLGDSKETYTF.

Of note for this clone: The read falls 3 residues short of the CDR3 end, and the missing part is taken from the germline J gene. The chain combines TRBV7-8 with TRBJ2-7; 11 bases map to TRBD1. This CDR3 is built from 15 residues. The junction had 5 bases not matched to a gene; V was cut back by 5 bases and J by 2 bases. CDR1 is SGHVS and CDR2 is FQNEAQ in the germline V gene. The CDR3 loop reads CASSPRDRGTYEQYF. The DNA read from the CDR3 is TGTGCCAGCAGCCCCCGGGACAGGGGGACCTACGAG.

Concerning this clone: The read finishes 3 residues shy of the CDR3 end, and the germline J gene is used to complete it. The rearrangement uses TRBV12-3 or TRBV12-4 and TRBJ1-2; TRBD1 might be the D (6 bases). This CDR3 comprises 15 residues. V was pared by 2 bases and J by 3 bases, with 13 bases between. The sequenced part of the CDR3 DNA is TGTGCCAGCAGTTTACTCTCAGGGGCGGACTATGGC. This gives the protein CASSLLSGADYG. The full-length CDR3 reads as CASSLLSGADYGYTF.

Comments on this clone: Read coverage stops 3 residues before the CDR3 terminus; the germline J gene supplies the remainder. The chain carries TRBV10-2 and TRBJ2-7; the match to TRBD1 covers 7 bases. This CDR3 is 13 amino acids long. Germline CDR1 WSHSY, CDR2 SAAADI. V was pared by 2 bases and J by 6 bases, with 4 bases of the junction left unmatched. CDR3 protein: CASSEDRVAEQYF. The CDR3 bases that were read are TGCGCCAGCAGTGAGGACAGGGTAGCCGAG.

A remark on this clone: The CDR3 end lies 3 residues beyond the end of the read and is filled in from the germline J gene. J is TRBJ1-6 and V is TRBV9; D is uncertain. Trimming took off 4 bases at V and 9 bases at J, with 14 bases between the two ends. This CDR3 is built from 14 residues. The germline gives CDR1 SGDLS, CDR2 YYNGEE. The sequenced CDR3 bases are TGTGCCAGCAGCCCCCAGGAGGTCTCTTCACCC. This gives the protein CASSPQEVSSP. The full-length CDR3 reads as CASSPQEVSSPLHF.

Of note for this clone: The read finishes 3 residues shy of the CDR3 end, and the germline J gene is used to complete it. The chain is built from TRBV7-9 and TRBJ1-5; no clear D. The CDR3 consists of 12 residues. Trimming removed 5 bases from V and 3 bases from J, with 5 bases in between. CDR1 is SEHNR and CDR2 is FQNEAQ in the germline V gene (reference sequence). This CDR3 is CASSQLNQPQHF. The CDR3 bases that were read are TGTGCCAGCAGCCAACTCAATCAGCCC.

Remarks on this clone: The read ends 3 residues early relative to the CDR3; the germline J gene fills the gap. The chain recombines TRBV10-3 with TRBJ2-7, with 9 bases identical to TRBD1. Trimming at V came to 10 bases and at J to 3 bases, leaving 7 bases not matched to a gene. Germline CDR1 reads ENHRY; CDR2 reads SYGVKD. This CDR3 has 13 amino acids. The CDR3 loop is CATWTGAIYEQYF. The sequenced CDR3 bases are TGTGCCACCTGGACAGGGGCTATCTACGAG.

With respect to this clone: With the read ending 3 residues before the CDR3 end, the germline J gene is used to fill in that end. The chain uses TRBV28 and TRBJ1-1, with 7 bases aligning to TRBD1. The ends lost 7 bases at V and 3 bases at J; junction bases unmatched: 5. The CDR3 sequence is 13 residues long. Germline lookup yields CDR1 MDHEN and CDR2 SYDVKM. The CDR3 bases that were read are TGTGCCAGCAAACCGACAGGGTACACTGAA. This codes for CASKPTGYTE. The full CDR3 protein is CASKPTGYTEAFF.

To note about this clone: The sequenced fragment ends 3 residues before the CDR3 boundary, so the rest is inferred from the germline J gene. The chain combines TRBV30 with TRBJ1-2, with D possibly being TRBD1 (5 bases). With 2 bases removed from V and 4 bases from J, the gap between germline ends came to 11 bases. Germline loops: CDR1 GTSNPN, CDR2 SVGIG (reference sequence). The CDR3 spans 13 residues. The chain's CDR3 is CAWSRQMAYGYTF. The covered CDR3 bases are TGTGCCTGGAGTAGACAGATGGCCTATGGC.

The CDR3 loop is CSGSIGVGDEQYF. CDR3 DNA (partial): TGCAGCGGGAGCATCGGGGTCGGGGACGAG. This chain uses TRBV29-1 with TRBJ2-7; TRBD2 might be the D (5 bases). The CDR3 goes on 3 residues after the read ends, and that part is filled in from the germline J gene. Between the trimmed V and J ends, which lost 7 bases and 5 bases, there was a span of 18 bases. The germline V gene has CDR1 SQVTM and CDR2 ANQGSEA. The CDR3 totals 13 residues.

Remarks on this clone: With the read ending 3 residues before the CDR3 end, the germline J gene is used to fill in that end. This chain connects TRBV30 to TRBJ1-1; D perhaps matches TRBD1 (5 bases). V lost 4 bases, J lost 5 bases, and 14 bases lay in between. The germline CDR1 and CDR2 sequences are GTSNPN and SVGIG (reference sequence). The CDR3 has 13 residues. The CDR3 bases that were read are TGTGCCTGGAAACTACCAGGGAGGACTGAA. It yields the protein CAWKLPGRTE. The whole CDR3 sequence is CAWKLPGRTEAFF. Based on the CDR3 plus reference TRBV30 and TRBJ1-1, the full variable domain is SQTIHQWPATLVQPVGSPLSLECTVEGTSNPNLYWYRQAAGRGLQLLFYSVGIGQISSEVPQNLSASRPQDRQFILSSKKLLLSDSGFYLCAWKLPGRTEAFFGQGTRLTVV.